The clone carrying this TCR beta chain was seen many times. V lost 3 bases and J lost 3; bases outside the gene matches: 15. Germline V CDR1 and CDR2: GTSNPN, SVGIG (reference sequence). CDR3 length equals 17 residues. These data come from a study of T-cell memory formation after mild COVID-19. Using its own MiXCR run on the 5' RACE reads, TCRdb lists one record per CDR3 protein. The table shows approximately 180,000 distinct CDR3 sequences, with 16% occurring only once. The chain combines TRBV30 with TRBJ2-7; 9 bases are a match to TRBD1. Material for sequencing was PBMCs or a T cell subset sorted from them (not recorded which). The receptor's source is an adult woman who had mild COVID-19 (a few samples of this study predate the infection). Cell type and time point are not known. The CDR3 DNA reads TGTGCCTGGAGAGCCCTAACCCCAGGGACAGGGTACTACGAGCAGTACTTC. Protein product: CAWRALTPGTGYYEQYF.